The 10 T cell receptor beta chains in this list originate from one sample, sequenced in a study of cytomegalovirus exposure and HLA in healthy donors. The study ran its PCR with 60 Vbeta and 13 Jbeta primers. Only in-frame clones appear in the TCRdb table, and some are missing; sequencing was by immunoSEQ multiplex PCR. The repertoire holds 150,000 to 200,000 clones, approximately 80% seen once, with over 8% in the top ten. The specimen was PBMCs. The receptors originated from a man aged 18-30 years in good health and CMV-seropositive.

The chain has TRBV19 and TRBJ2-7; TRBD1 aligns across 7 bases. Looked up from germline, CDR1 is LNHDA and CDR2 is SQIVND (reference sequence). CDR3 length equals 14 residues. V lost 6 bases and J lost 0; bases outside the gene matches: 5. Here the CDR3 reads CASSLTGSSYEQYF. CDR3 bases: TGTGCCAGTAGCCTGACAGGGAGCTCCTACGAGCAGTACTTC.

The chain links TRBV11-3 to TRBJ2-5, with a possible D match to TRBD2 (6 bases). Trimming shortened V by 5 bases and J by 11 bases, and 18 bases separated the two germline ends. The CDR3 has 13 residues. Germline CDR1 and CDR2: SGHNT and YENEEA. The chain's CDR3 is CASSPGVGVMQYF. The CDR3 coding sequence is TGTGCCAGCAGCCCGGGAGTTGGCGTCATGCAGTACTTC.

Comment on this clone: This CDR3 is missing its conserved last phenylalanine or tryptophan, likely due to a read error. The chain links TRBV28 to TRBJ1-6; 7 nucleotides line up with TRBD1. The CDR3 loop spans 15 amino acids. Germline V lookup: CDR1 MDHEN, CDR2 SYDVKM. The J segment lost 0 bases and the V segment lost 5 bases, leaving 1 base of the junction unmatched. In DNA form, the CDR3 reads TGTGCCAGCAGTCCAGGGGGCTCCTATAATTCACCCCTCCACCTT. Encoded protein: CASSPGGSYNSPLHL.

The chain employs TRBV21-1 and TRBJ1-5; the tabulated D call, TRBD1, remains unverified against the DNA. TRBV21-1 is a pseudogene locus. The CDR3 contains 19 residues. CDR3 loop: CASSTKQKPESHSNQPQHF. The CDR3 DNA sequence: TGTGCCAGCAGCACGAAACAGAAACCAGAGAGTCATAGCAATCAGCCCCAGCATTTT.

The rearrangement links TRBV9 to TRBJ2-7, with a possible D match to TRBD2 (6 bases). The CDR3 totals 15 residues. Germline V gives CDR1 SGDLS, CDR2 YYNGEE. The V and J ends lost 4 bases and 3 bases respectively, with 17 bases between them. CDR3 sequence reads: CASSPRAFGSYEQYF. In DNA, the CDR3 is TGTGCCAGCAGCCCCCGGGCCTTCGGGAGCTACGAGCAGTACTTC.

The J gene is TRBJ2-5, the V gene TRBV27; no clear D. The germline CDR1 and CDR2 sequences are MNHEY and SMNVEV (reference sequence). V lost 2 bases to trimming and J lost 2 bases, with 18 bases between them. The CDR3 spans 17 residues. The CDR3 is CASSLKSLALIQETQYF. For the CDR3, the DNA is TGTGCCAGCAGTTTAAAGTCGTTGGCCCTGATACAAGAGACCCAGTACTTC.

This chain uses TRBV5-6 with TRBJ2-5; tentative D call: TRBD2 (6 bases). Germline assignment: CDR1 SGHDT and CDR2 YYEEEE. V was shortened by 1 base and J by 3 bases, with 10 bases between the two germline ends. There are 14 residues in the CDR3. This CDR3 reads CASSLRLAEETQYF. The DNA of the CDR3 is TGTGCCAGCAGCTTGCGATTAGCGGAAGAGACCCAGTACTTC.

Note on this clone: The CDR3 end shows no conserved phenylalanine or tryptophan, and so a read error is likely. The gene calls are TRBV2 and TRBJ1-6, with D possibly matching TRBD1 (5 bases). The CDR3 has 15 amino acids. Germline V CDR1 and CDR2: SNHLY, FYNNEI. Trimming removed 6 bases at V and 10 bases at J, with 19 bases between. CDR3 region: CASRALSGGGSPLHL. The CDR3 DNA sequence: TGTGCCAGCAGGGCCCTCTCTGGGGGGGGATCACCCCTCCACCTT.

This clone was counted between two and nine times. The CDR3 DNA is TGTGCCAGCAGCCGTCCAGCCGGGACAGGGTGGTATAGGCAGTATTTT. It translates to CASSRPAGTGWYRQYF. The rearrangement joins TRBV11-2 to TRBJ2-3; 9 positions match TRBD1. The CDR3 is 16 residues long. CDR1 and CDR2 from the germline V gene are SGHAT and FQNNGV. J was trimmed by 11 bases and V by 5 bases; bases with no gene match: 17.

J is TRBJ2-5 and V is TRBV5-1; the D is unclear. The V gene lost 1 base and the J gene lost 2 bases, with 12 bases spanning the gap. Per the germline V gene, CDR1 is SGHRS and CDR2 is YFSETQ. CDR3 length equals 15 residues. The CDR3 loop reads CASSLFSTGQETQYF. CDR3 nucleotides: TGCGCCAGCAGCTTGTTTTCTACGGGTCAAGAGACCCAGTACTTC.